A single sample is the source of the 24 T cell receptor beta chains below, sequenced in a study of PD-1 blockade in classical Hodgkin lymphoma (dated by TCRdb to 2018 to 2021). The time point tag for this specimen amounts to: cycle 4 day 1 (C4D1), after 5 to 7 weeks of nivolumab. All trial patients had relapsed after autologous stem cell transplantation, with cohorts A, B and C differing in prior brentuximab vedotin exposure. Libraries came from the immunoSEQ multiplex PCR assay. TCRdb stores this immuneACCESS table with in-frame sequences only. Part of the clones is absent; in the studies checked, under half of the shortfall reflects unresolved V genes, and no reason is known for the rest. Across this sample there are more than 40,000 clones, with 69% seen only once. The biggest ten clones account for over 2.5% of the sample. The sample here was peripheral blood mononuclear cells (PBMCs), taken before the fourth cycle of nivolumab. These receptor sequences come from a human donor with classical Hodgkin lymphoma.

This clone has only one observation. The rearrangement uses TRBV27 and TRBJ1-2, with D possibly being TRBD1 (6 bases). This CDR3 is 14 amino acids long. The germline gives CDR1 MNHEY, CDR2 SMNVEV (reference sequence). V lost 3 bases and J lost 2, with 10 bases in between. This CDR3 reads CASSFRTGNYGYTF. CDR3 sequence (DNA): TGTGCCAGCAGTTTCCGTACAGGGAACTATGGCTACACCTTC.

This chain connects TRBV19 to TRBJ1-3; D uncertain. Trimming cost V 4 bases and J 2 bases, with 21 bases left between them. Germline CDR1 LNHDA, CDR2 SQIVND (reference sequence). The CDR3 is 18 residues long. The CDR3 sequence is CASSKTGRLGIPGNTIYF. CDR3 coding DNA: TGTGCCAGTAGTAAGACCGGACGGTTGGGTATACCTGGAAACACCATATATTTT.

This chain uses TRBV4-3 with TRBJ1-1; maybe TRBD1 (5 bases). The V and J ends lost 4 bases and 5 bases respectively, with 11 bases between them. Germline V gives CDR1 LGHNA, CDR2 YSLEER. The CDR3 is 13 amino acids. The CDR3 nucleotides read TGCGCCAGCAGCCGGGGGGGGAGTACTGAAGCTTTCTTT. It yields the protein CASSRGGSTEAFF.

The V call is TRBV4-1, the J call TRBJ2-1; tentative D call: TRBD1 (5 bases). The V gene's germline CDR1 is MGHRA and CDR2 YSYEKL. This CDR3 has 16 residues. Deletions cut 2 bases from V and 0 bases from J, with 11 bases between. The CDR3 protein is CASSQLDILSYNEQFF. CDR3 nucleotides: TGCGCCAGCAGCCAATTGGACATTCTCTCCTACAATGAGCAGTTCTTC.

The chain employs TRBV6-5 and TRBJ1-2; D may be TRBD1 (5 bases). The V gene lost 6 bases and the J gene lost 6 bases, with 17 bases spanning the gap. The length of the CDR3 is 14 residues. CDR1 and CDR2 from the germline V gene are MNHEY and SVGAGI. This chain's CDR3 is CASSRGTGEDGYTF. CDR3 nucleotide sequence: TGTGCCAGCAGCCGGGGTACAGGCGAGGATGGCTACACCTTC.

The chain uses TRBV6-1 and TRBJ2-5; TRBD1 might be the D (5 bases). CDR3 size: 15 residues. In germline, CDR1 is MNHNS, CDR2 SASEGT. Deletions cut 2 bases from V and 3 bases from J, with 13 bases between. CDR3 loop: CASSEFREEKETQYF. As DNA, the CDR3 is TGTGCCAGCAGTGAATTCAGGGAAGAGAAAGAGACCCAGTACTTC.

This clone was detected only once. This chain uses TRBV7-2 with TRBJ2-7, with D maybe TRBD1 (6 bases). The CDR3 is 14 amino acids. The germline CDR1 and CDR2 sequences are SGHTA and FQGNSA. The V end lost 2 bases, the J end lost 2 bases, and 10 bases lay between the germline ends. CDR3 in amino acids: CASSLTQGTYEQYF. Written as DNA, the CDR3 is TGTGCCAGCAGCTTAACACAGGGCACCTACGAGCAGTACTTC.

This chain links TRBV10-3 with TRBJ2-7; 7 bases are shared with TRBD1. V lost 4 bases, J lost 5 bases, and 5 bases stayed unmatched. The CDR3 has 13 amino acids. Germline V gene sequence: CDR1 ENHRY, CDR2 SYGVKD. For the CDR3, the DNA is TGTGCCATCAGTGGAGACAGGGCCGACGAGCAGTACTTC. Amino acid sequence: CAISGDRADEQYF.

The genes are TRBV6-1 and TRBJ1-1, with a tentative D call TRBD1 (6 bases). Trimming removed 2 bases from V and 1 base from J, with 17 bases in between. The CDR3 is 17 amino acids. The V gene's germline CDR1 is MNHNS and CDR2 SASEGT. The DNA of the CDR3 is TGTGCCAGCAGTGAAAAGGTGGCAGGGGCTTGGAACACTGAAGCTTTCTTT. Translation gives CASSEKVAGAWNTEAFF.

This clone was observed a handful of times. The rearrangement links TRBV2 to TRBJ2-1; 7 bases map to TRBD1. The CDR3 extends over 15 amino acids. V lost 2 bases to trimming and J lost 2 bases; unmatched junction nucleotides: 3. CDR1 is SNHLY, CDR2 FYNNEI, per germline. For the CDR3, the DNA is TGTGCCAGCAGTGAAAGAGGGGGCCCCTACAATGAGCAGTTCTTC. The encoded protein is CASSERGGPYNEQFF.

The CDR3 is CASSLAGFDYTF. The CDR3 nucleotides are TGTGCCAGCAGCTTAGCAGGGTTTGACTACACCTTC. The chain is built from TRBV7-9 and TRBJ1-2; D gene unclear. The germline CDR1 and CDR2 sequences are SEHNR and FQNEAQ (reference sequence). The CDR3 is 12 amino acids. Trimming took 0 bases from V and 10 from J, leaving 9 bases between them.

The V and J genes are TRBV9 and TRBJ2-5, with 14 nucleotides matching TRBD2. Trimming at V came to 0 bases and at J to 5 bases, leaving 3 bases not matched to a gene. This CDR3 is built from 16 residues. Germline V gene lookup returns CDR1 SGDLS and CDR2 YYNGEE. The CDR3 coding sequence is TGTGCCAGCAGCGTAGATTGGACTAGCGGGGGGGAGACCCAGTACTTC. It translates to CASSVDWTSGGETQYF.

The genes are TRBV21-1 and TRBJ2-7; the table gives TRBD2 as D, unverified against the DNA. TRBV21-1 is labeled a pseudogene. This CDR3 has 11 amino acids. As DNA, the CDR3 is TGTGCCAGCGGGTGGGCGGGGCAGCAGTACTTC. This gives the protein CASGWAGQQYF.

This clone was found a few times. The chain carries TRBV30 and TRBJ2-7, with 9 positions matching TRBD2. The CDR3 is made up of 12 amino acids. V was pared by 1 base and J by 13 bases, with 8 bases of the junction left unmatched. The V gene's germline CDR1 is GTSNPN and CDR2 SVGIG (reference sequence). CDR3 sequence (DNA): TGTGCCTGGAGTGGCCCGCCTAGCGGGGCTTACTTC. Protein sequence: CAWSGPPSGAYF.

This chain uses TRBV10-3 with TRBJ2-1, with D hard to call. From germline, CDR1 is ENHRY and CDR2 SYGVKD. The CDR3 spans 13 residues. With 6 bases removed from V and 10 bases from J, the gap between germline ends came to 16 bases. CDR3 coding DNA: TGTGCCATCAGCCCTGGGGATGGATACGAGCAGTTCTTC. It encodes CAISPGDGYEQFF.

The chain has TRBV7-2 and TRBJ2-7, with TRBD1 identical over 7 bases. Trimming took 8 bases from V and 2 from J; bases not matched to a gene: 3. The CDR3 is 12 amino acids. Per the germline V gene, CDR1 is SGHTA and CDR2 is FQGNSA. CDR3 amino acids: CASGDRTYEQYF. Here the CDR3 DNA reads TGTGCCAGCGGGGACAGAACCTACGAGCAGTACTTC.

The chain is built from TRBV5-5 and TRBJ1-2; D gene ambiguous. The V end was cut by 4 bases, the J end by 3 bases, with 10 bases between. This CDR3 region has 13 residues. Germline V gives CDR1 SGHKS, CDR2 YYEKEE (reference sequence). This CDR3 is CASSLLIDYGYTF. In DNA form, the CDR3 reads TGTGCCAGCAGCCTCTTAATCGACTATGGCTACACCTTC.

This clone was seen ten or more times. This chain joins TRBV7-6 and TRBJ2-7; 9 bases agree with TRBD1. The CDR3 covers 16 residues. Looked up from germline, CDR1 is SGHVS and CDR2 is FNYEAQ. Trimming took 3 bases from V and 1 from J; bases not matched to a gene: 7. The DNA for the CDR3 is TGTGCCAGCAGCTTCGGTCCGGGACAGGGTTCCTACGAGCAGTACTTC. It encodes CASSFGPGQGSYEQYF.

V and J are TRBV9 and TRBJ1-1, with D perhaps matching TRBD1 (5 bases). With 3 bases removed from V and 1 base from J, the gap between germline ends came to 10 bases. CDR1 is SGDLS and CDR2 is YYNGEE in the germline V gene. This CDR3 has 14 amino acids. CDR3 in amino acids: CASSETERNTEAFF. CDR3 in DNA: TGTGCCAGCAGCGAGACAGAAAGGAACACTGAAGCTTTCTTT.

This clone was counted only a few times. The rearrangement uses TRBV7-2 and TRBJ2-7, with D perhaps TRBD1 or TRBD2 (5 bases each). Germline loops: CDR1 SGHTA, CDR2 FQGNSA. Trimming shortened V by 5 bases and J by 6 bases, and 17 bases separated the two germline ends. The CDR3 length is 14 residues. In nucleotides, the CDR3 is TGTGCCAGCAGCCCGAGCGCAGGGAGAAGCGAGCAGTACTTC. Protein sequence: CASSPSAGRSEQYF.

This chain connects TRBV4-2 to TRBJ2-3; possibly TRBD1 for D (6 bases). Germline CDR1 is LGHNA and CDR2 is YNFKEQ. The CDR3 is made up of 17 amino acids. Trimming pared 0 bases from V and 4 bases from J, leaving 17 bases between. DNA of the CDR3: TGTGCCAGCAGCCAAGATCTCGGAGCAGGGGCGTCAGATACGCAGTATTTT. Translating gives CASSQDLGAGASDTQYF.

The sample holds a few counts of this clone. The chain couples TRBV2 to TRBJ1-6, with a tentative D call TRBD1 (5 bases). V lost 8 bases and J lost 0, with 11 bases in between. Germline-derived CDR1 and CDR2 are SNHLY and FYNNEI. The CDR3 runs 15 residues. CDR3 in amino acids: CASEGYSSYNSPLHF. CDR3 nucleotide sequence: TGTGCCAGCGAGGGGTATAGCTCCTATAATTCACCCCTCCACTTT.

This rearrangement joins TRBV18 to TRBJ2-1; 7 nucleotides align to TRBD1. There are 15 residues in the CDR3. Trimming took 3 bases from V and 2 from J; bases not matched to a gene: 4. From germline, CDR1 is KGHSH and CDR2 LQKENI. The CDR3 DNA sequence: TGTGCCAGCTCACCCGGGACAGCGACCTACAATGAGCAGTTCTTC. It specifies CASSPGTATYNEQFF.

This clone is medium-sized (0.01 to 0.1%) by share. This sequence joins TRBV2 and TRBJ2-7, with D unclear. The CDR3 consists of 10 residues. Trimming took off 2 bases at V and 4 bases at J, with 0 bases between the two ends. Looked up from germline, CDR1 is SNHLY and CDR2 is FYNNEI. CDR3 sequence reads: CASSEYEQYF. CDR3 DNA: TGTGCCAGCAGTGAATACGAGCAGTACTTC.